This T cell receptor beta chain stems from a study of technical replicates of blood from a few donors. V was pared by 4 bases and J by 7 bases, with 8 bases of the junction left unmatched. Germline CDR1 reads SGHTA; CDR2 reads FQGNSA. The CDR3 covers 15 residues. Assay: immunoSEQ multiplex PCR; the TCRdb copy retains only in-frame clones and omits some. The sample includes 75,000 to 95,000 clones, roughly 90% of them seen just once. This clonotype was sampled from a human donor in good health. The rearrangement joins TRBV7-2 to TRBJ1-5; 9 bases match TRBD1. Sequencing input: T cells isolated from PBMCs. CDR3 sequence: CASSSTGGPLQPQHF. The CDR3 region has the DNA TGTGCCAGCAGCTCAACAGGGGGCCCGCTCCAGCCCCAGCATTTT. The variable domain in full, with the rest retrieved from reference TRBV7-2 and TRBJ1-5, is GAGVSQSPSNKVTEKGKDVELRCDPISGHTALYWYRQSLGQGLEFLIYFQGNSAPDKSGLPSDRFSAERTGGSVSTLTIQRTQQEDSAVYLCASSSTGGPLQPQHFGDGTRLSIL.